The 4 T cell receptor beta chains below all came from one sample that was sequenced in a study of blood T cell repertoires in COVID-19. Profiling relied on immunoSEQ multiplex PCR, and the TCRdb table lists in-frame clones only, not all of them. The sample carries under 250,000 clones, around 79% recorded once. Sequenced material: peripheral blood. The receptors were gathered from a woman between 35 and 50 years old with COVID-19, enrolled during active disease.

The chain is built from TRBV9 and TRBJ1-2; D unresolved. This CDR3 contains 12 residues. Trimming cost V 0 bases and J 6 bases, with 6 bases left between them. Looked up from germline, CDR1 is SGDLS and CDR2 is YYNGEE. The CDR3 loop reads CASSVDGDGYTF. The CDR3, as DNA: TGTGCCAGCAGCGTAGACGGGGATGGCTACACCTTC. Filled out from reference TRBV9 and TRBJ1-2, the complete variable domain reads DSGVTQTPKHLITATGQRVTLRCSPRSGDLSVYWYQQSLDQGLQFLIQYYNGEERAKGNILERFSAQQFPDLHSELNLSSLELGDSALYFCASSVDGDGYTFGSGTRLTVV.

Only a few counts were recorded for this clone. V is TRBV7-9 and J is TRBJ2-2, with D unresolved. CDR3 length equals 12 residues. CDR1 is SEHNR and CDR2 is FQNEAQ in the germline V gene (reference sequence). V shed 5 bases and J shed 4 bases, with 5 bases lying between them. The CDR3 DNA reads TGTGCCAGCAGCCCCCTCACCGGGGAGCTGTTTTTT. Translated: CASSPLTGELFF. The full variable domain, in which reference TRBV7-9 and TRBJ2-2 provide the parts outside the CDR3, is DTGVSQNPRHKITKRGQNVTFRCDPISEHNRLYWYRQTLGQGPEFLTYFQNEAQLEKSRLLSDRFSAERPKGSFSTLEIQRTEQGDSAMYLCASSPLTGELFFGEGSRLTVL.

This chain links TRBV9 with TRBJ1-2; TRBD1 is a possible D gene (6 bases). Germline lookup yields CDR1 SGDLS and CDR2 YYNGEE. This CDR3 is 13 amino acids long. V was cut by 3 bases and J by 4 bases, with 10 bases left in between. The CDR3 region is CASSGYRVYGYTF. CDR3 bases: TGTGCCAGCAGCGGATACAGGGTCTATGGCTACACCTTC.

This clone has just a few counts. V and J are TRBV5-1 and TRBJ2-1; 7 nucleotides line up with TRBD1. Germline V gene lookup returns CDR1 SGHRS and CDR2 YFSETQ. V dropped 0 bases and J dropped 8; count of bases not matched to a gene: 8. This CDR3 contains 15 residues. CDR3 DNA: TGCGCCAGCAGCTTGGAAGGGGGCAAGTGGGATGAGCAGTTCTTC. The encoded protein is CASSLEGGKWDEQFF. The variable domain in full, with the rest retrieved from reference TRBV5-1 and TRBJ2-1, is KAGVTQTPRYLIKTRGQQVTLSCSPISGHRSVSWYQQTPGQGLQFLFEYFSETQRNKGNFPGRFSGRQFSNSRSEMNVSTLELGDSALYLCASSLEGGKWDEQFFGPGTRLTVL.